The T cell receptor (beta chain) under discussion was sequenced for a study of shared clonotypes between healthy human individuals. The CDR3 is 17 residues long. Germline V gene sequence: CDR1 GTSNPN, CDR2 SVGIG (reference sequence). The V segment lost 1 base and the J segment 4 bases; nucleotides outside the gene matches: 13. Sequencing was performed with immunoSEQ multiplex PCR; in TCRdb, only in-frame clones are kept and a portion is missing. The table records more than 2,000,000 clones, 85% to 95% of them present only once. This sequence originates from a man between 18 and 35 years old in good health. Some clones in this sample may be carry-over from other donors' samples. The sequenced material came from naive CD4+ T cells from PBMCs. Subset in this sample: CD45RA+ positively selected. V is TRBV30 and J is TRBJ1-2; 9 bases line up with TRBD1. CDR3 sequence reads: CAWSEGTGSSQTYGYTF. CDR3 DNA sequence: TGTGCCTGGAGTGAGGGGACAGGGTCCTCGCAAACCTATGGCTACACCTTC.